The next 31 T cell receptor beta chains were all read from a single sample in a study of blood T cells in healthy people across ages. It was with a sample-barcoded 5' primer and a J-beta primer mix that a second PCR of about 7 to 12 cycles was run. MiXCR, run by TCRdb on the 5' RACE reads, gives a single entry per CDR3 protein. The sample has about 970,000 distinct CDR3 sequences, about 51% seen once. The sample taken for sequencing was blood. Every receptor here comes from a woman aged 55-69 years in good health.

The J gene is TRBJ2-7, the V gene TRBV5-1; possibly TRBD2 for D (6 bases). The closer fit of TRBJ2-4 to the DNA end suggests the J call may be wrong. Germline CDR1 SGHRS, CDR2 YFSETQ. The CDR3 runs to 15 residues. The CDR3 region has the DNA TGCGCCAGCAGCTTTATGGAGGGGAAAGGGAACATTCAGTACTTC. Its translation is CASSFMEGKGNIQYF.

V usage is TRBV15 and J usage is TRBJ2-5, with 10 bases that match TRBD2. Per germline, CDR1 LNHNV and CDR2 YYDKDF (reference sequence). V dropped 9 bases and J dropped 6; count of bases not matched to a gene: 7. The CDR3 runs 13 residues. The CDR3 sequence: CATRAGGPKTQYF. CDR3 DNA sequence: TGTGCCACTAGAGCGGGAGGGCCCAAGACCCAGTACTTC.

V is TRBV4-1 and J is TRBJ2-7; a possible D gene is TRBD2 (6 bases). The CDR3 runs to 16 residues. Trimming took 0 bases from V and 7 from J, leaving 19 bases between them. In germline, CDR1 is MGHRA, CDR2 YSYEKL. DNA of the CDR3: TGCGCCAGCAGCCAAGATAGTGACGGGAGAATACGAGAGCAGTACTTC. This codes for CASSQDSDGRIREQYF.

This CDR3 is CASRRLAGGEDIQYF. CDR3 in DNA: TGTGCCAGCAGACGACTAGCGGGAGGGGAGGACATTCAGTACTTC. The chain combines TRBV12-3 or TRBV12-4 with TRBJ2-7, with 14 positions matching TRBD2. The J call is doubtful: the DNA matches TRBJ2-4 better. This CDR3 spans 15 amino acids.

V gene TRBV5-1 combines with J gene TRBJ1-6; 8 bases map to TRBD1. V dropped 0 bases and J dropped 7; count of bases not matched to a gene: 3. Germline CDR1 is SGHRS and CDR2 is YFSETQ. The CDR3 has 15 amino acids. CDR3 protein: CASSLAGGGNSPLHF. The CDR3 bases are TGCGCCAGCAGCTTGGCAGGGGGCGGGAATTCACCCCTCCACTTT.

The V gene is TRBV20-1, the J gene TRBJ2-1, with TRBD2 identical over 11 bases. The trim removed 6 bases at V and 4 bases at J, leaving 8 bases unmatched. The CDR3 length is 15 residues. Germline loops: CDR1 DFQATT, CDR2 SNEGSKA (reference sequence). The CDR3 reads CSAETIAGGYNEQFF. The CDR3, as DNA: TGCAGTGCCGAGACCATAGCGGGAGGGTACAATGAGCAGTTCTTC.

The CDR3 loop is CASSQDSEVTF. In nucleotides, the CDR3 is TGTGCCAGCAGCCAAGATAGCGAAGTCACCTTC. V gene TRBV4-2 combines with J gene TRBJ1-2; the D is unclear. The V gene lost 0 bases and the J gene lost 13 bases, with 9 bases spanning the gap. This CDR3 is built from 11 residues. Germline V gene sequence: CDR1 LGHNA, CDR2 YNFKEQ.

The chain combines TRBV6-6 with TRBJ2-7; D might be TRBD1 (5 bases). V was pared by 5 bases and J by 4 bases, with 12 bases between. The CDR3 has 13 residues. Germline V gene sequence: CDR1 MNHNY, CDR2 SVGAGI (reference sequence). DNA for the CDR3: TGTGCCAGCAGTCAACAGGACATATACGAGCAGTACTTC. Protein: CASSQQDIYEQYF.

The rearrangement links TRBV12-3 or TRBV12-4 to TRBJ1-2; 9 nucleotides agree with TRBD1. The CDR3 has 14 residues. V dropped 5 bases and J dropped 4; count of bases not matched to a gene: 5. The CDR3 loop is CASSRGTGFYGYTF. CDR3 nucleotides: TGTGCCAGCAGTAGAGGGACAGGGTTCTATGGCTACACCTTC.

The rearrangement joins TRBV7-9 to TRBJ2-7; a weak D match, TRBD2 (6 bases). The CDR3 has 15 residues. From germline, CDR1 is SEHNR and CDR2 FQNEAQ (reference sequence). V lost 1 base and J lost 0, with 10 bases in between. In DNA form, the CDR3 reads TGTGCCAGCAGCTTAGTTCTGGACTACTCCTACGAGCAGTACTTC. It yields the protein CASSLVLDYSYEQYF.

This chain connects TRBV5-1 to TRBJ2-5, with D perhaps TRBD1 (6 bases). The CDR3 has 16 amino acids. V was trimmed by 4 bases and J by 4 bases, leaving 20 bases between them. Germline assignment: CDR1 SGHRS and CDR2 YFSETQ. DNA for the CDR3: TGCGCCAGCAGCAACACGGACAGAAGCTCCGTAGAGACCCAGTACTTC. Translated: CASSNTDRSSVETQYF.

The chain joins TRBV6-4 to TRBJ2-7, with 9 bases matching TRBD1. Germline V gives CDR1 MRHNA, CDR2 SNTAGT. CDR3 length equals 13 residues. V was clipped by 10 bases and J by 1 base; unmatched bases: 5. Written as DNA, the CDR3 is TGTGCCAACCACAGGGGGCTTTCCTACGAGCAGTACTTC. Amino acids: CANHRGLSYEQYF.

This clonotype was counted between two and nine times. V gene TRBV7-9 combines with J gene TRBJ2-6; the D is unclear. Germline loops: CDR1 SEHNR, CDR2 FQNEAQ (reference sequence). Trimming shortened V by 11 bases and J by 0 bases, and 11 bases separated the two germline ends. The CDR3 has 14 residues. This chain's CDR3 is CAGARLSGANVLTF. The CDR3 DNA follows: TGTGCCGGTGCACGGCTCTCTGGGGCCAACGTCCTGACTTTC.

The chain has TRBV3-1 and TRBJ2-1, with a weak D call TRBD2 (6 bases). Trimming stripped 0 bases from V and 8 bases from J, with 11 bases between. Germline lookup yields CDR1 LGHDT and CDR2 YNNKEL (reference sequence). The CDR3 length is 14 residues. This CDR3 is CASSQDPASDEQFF. CDR3 nucleotides: TGTGCCAGCAGCCAAGATCCGGCTAGCGATGAGCAGTTCTTC.

The chain recombines TRBV7-9 with TRBJ1-4; a weak D match, TRBD1 (5 bases). CDR1 is SEHNR, CDR2 FQNEAQ, per germline (reference sequence). CDR3 size: 12 residues. V was clipped by 5 bases and J by 7 bases, with 8 bases between them. This chain's CDR3 is CASSPGSEKLFF. CDR3 nucleotides: TGTGCCAGCAGCCCAGGGAGTGAAAAACTGTTTTTT.

The rearrangement joins TRBV9 to TRBJ1-2; D is unresolved. Germline assignment: CDR1 SGDLS and CDR2 YYNGEE. The CDR3 has 14 amino acids. Trimming cost V 0 bases and J 6 bases, with 12 bases left between them. The CDR3 coding sequence is TGTGCCAGCAGCGTAGCTTTGAATACGGATGGCTACACCTTC. Residues: CASSVALNTDGYTF.

The gene calls are TRBV2 and TRBJ2-7, with D unresolved. The CDR3 has 14 residues. Trimming pared 4 bases from V and 7 bases from J, leaving 17 bases between. In germline, CDR1 is SNHLY, CDR2 FYNNEI. In DNA form, the CDR3 reads TGTGCCAGCAGTGGTTTGAAAGCCATTGGGGAGCAGTACTTC. Translated, it gives CASSGLKAIGEQYF.

This clonotype was found many times. The rearrangement links TRBV20-1 to TRBJ2-1, with no clear D. This CDR3 spans 12 amino acids. Germline loops: CDR1 DFQATT, CDR2 SNEGSKA (reference sequence). V lost 7 bases, J lost 2 bases, and 9 bases lay in between. CDR3 nucleotides: TGCAGTGTTCCGACTGCCTACAATGAGCAGTTCTTC. This translates into CSVPTAYNEQFF.

This clonotype was seen a handful of times. The chain couples TRBV28 to TRBJ2-5; the D gene is possibly TRBD2 (6 bases). Matching the DNA end better, TRBJ2-7 makes the J call doubtful. Germline values: CDR1 MDHEN, CDR2 SYDVKM. The CDR3 sequence is 17 residues long. The CDR3 here is CASSSAVRLGLGYEQYF. DNA of the CDR3: TGTGCCAGCAGTTCCGCCGTGAGACTAGGCCTCGGGTACGAGCAGTACTTC.

The V gene is TRBV3-1, the J gene TRBJ2-7; 8 nucleotides line up with TRBD2. Trimming took 0 bases from V and 6 from J; bases not matched to a gene: 7. CDR1 is LGHDT and CDR2 is YNNKEL in the germline V gene (reference sequence). This CDR3 has 15 amino acids. The CDR3 DNA is TGTGCCAGCAGCCAAGAGGGAGCGGGAGCTTCCGAGCAGTACTTC. It specifies CASSQEGAGASEQYF.

This chain joins TRBV11-2 and TRBJ2-7; no clear D gene. V shed 5 bases and J shed 3 bases, with 17 bases lying between them. This CDR3 spans 15 amino acids. In germline, CDR1 is SGHAT, CDR2 FQNNGV. The CDR3 DNA reads as TGTGCCAGCAGCCCACCAACACGTCCTCTCTACGAGCAGTACTTC. Encoded protein: CASSPPTRPLYEQYF.

This clonotype is a singleton in its sample. The chain combines TRBV9 with TRBJ1-6, with unresolved D. The CDR3 loop spans 14 amino acids. V was shortened by 5 bases and J by 10 bases, with 16 bases between the two germline ends. Germline V gives CDR1 SGDLS, CDR2 YYNGEE. CDR3 nucleotides: TGTGCCAGCAGGGGCGCAACGGAAGGCTCACCCCTCCACTTT. Its protein is CASRGATEGSPLHF.

The chain couples TRBV5-1 to TRBJ1-2; D call uncertain. Germline CDR1 is SGHRS and CDR2 is YFSETQ. V lost 5 bases and J 2 bases, leaving 7 bases between the germline ends. The CDR3 covers 12 residues. The CDR3 nucleotides are TGCGCCAGCAGGCTACAGAACTATGGCTACACCTTC. Protein: CASRLQNYGYTF.

The chain carries TRBV18 and TRBJ2-1, with D possibly matching TRBD1 (8 bases). The CDR3 loop spans 15 amino acids. Per germline, CDR1 KGHSH and CDR2 LQKENI. With 3 bases removed from V and 11 bases from J, the gap between germline ends came to 20 bases. The CDR3 DNA is TGTGCCAGCTCACCCAAGACAGGGGAGGGAACCCAGCAGTTCTTC. Its protein product is CASSPKTGEGTQQFF.

The rearrangement uses TRBV20-1 and TRBJ2-4; D is perhaps TRBD1 or TRBD2 (5 bases each). The J call may be faulty, since TRBJ2-5 better matches the DNA end. Germline V gives CDR1 DFQATT, CDR2 SNEGSKA (reference sequence). The CDR3 has 14 amino acids. CDR3 bases: TGCAGTGCTAGAAAGGGACCATCCGTAGGGACCCAGTACTTC. Translation gives CSARKGPSVGTQYF.

The chain uses TRBV20-1 and TRBJ2-7; D is possibly TRBD2 (6 bases). Per the germline V gene, CDR1 is DFQATT and CDR2 is SNEGSKA (reference sequence). Deletions cut 1 base from V and 4 bases from J, with 14 bases between. This CDR3 contains 14 residues. The CDR3 bases are TGCAGTGCTAGAGTAAACGGGGGTGGGTACGAGCAGTACTTC. Its protein is CSARVNGGGYEQYF.

The chain is built from TRBV5-1 and TRBJ2-7; D is perhaps TRBD1 (7 bases). This CDR3 has 18 residues. CDR1 and CDR2 from the germline V gene are SGHRS and YFSETQ. Trimming took 2 bases from V and 2 from J, leaving 23 bases between them. CDR3 region: CASSFRHDTGDWAYEQYF. In DNA, the CDR3 is TGCGCCAGCAGCTTCCGCCACGACACAGGGGACTGGGCCTACGAGCAGTACTTC.

To note about this clonotype: At one boundary the junction diverges from the germline segment, which might be a read error. The rearrangement links TRBV20-1 to TRBJ2-5; 13 positions match TRBD2. The end of the DNA aligns better with TRBJ2-7, so the J call may be wrong. Germline V gene sequence: CDR1 DFQATT, CDR2 SNEGSKA (reference sequence). The CDR3 contains 15 residues. The CDR3, as DNA: TGCAGTGCTCCTCGACTAGCGGGAGGTTCCTGCGAGCAGTACTTC. Residues: CSAPRLAGGSCEQYF.

This clonotype was seen a few times. The V gene is TRBV21-1, the J gene TRBJ1-5. TRBV21-1 is classified as a pseudogene. The CDR3 has 14 amino acids. The CDR3 bases are TGTGCCAGCAGCAAAGGGAAGGGTTGTCAGCCCCAGCATTTT. Its protein product is CASSKGKGCQPQHF.

This clonotype was observed a few times. The chain links TRBV27 to TRBJ2-7, with a tentative D call TRBD2 (6 bases). Germline V lookup: CDR1 MNHEY, CDR2 SMNVEV (reference sequence). The length of the CDR3 is 15 residues. V was trimmed by 11 bases and J by 0 bases, leaving 20 bases between them. This CDR3 is CAGAGWDCSSYEQYF. In DNA form, the CDR3 reads TGTGCCGGAGCGGGCTGGGACTGCAGCTCCTACGAGCAGTACTTC.

This clonotype was seen at least ten times. V and J are TRBV12-3 or TRBV12-4 and TRBJ2-7, with unresolved D. This CDR3 contains 12 residues. Trimming removed 5 bases from V and 1 base from J, with 6 bases in between. The CDR3 is CASSRNSYEQYF. The CDR3 DNA follows: TGTGCCAGCAGTCGGAATTCCTACGAGCAGTACTTC.